The TCR beta chain described here comes from a study of shared clonotypes between healthy human individuals (dated by TCRdb to the early 2020s). Context from the whole study: Three men and a couple of women, aged 18 to 49 years, made up the cohort. For each donor, CD4 naive and CD4 memory were each given three plates, CD8 naive was given two plates, and CD8 memory was given one plate. Blood TCR repertoires of roughly 5 healthy adults were deeply sequenced to estimate repertoire size and the extent of clonotype sharing between individuals. To increase sequencing depth and limit assay-specific biases, TCR repertoire library preparation and sequencing were carried out by different laboratories using diverse techniques. Leukapheresis yielded between about 0.9 and 10 billion PBMCs per donor.

Study-wide findings and limitations: Compared with non-shared clonotypes, clonotypes shared by all four sorted-subset donors had higher generation probabilities. The small number of donors limited the genetic and exposure-history diversity represented. Larger estimated clonotype richness was generally found for naive subsets than for memory subsets. Pairwise subsampling led to the expectation that sequencing depth would affect the degree of clonotype sharing among donors. Sampling was limited to blood, and TCR repertoires in tissue likely differ from TCR repertoires in blood. Incomplete sequencing was indicated by rarefaction of sorted-subset datasets, despite the large sequencing depth. Sharing across several donors was observed for 4.5% to 6.5% of naive CD4, about 3.2% of naive CD8, 2% to 2.5% of memory CD4, and about 0.39% of memory CD8 clonotypes.

Healthy HIV-negative adults with no recently reported acute infections or vaccinations were included as donors. All donors were Caucasian adults living in Nashville, Tennessee, USA. CD4+ T cells were enriched by magnetic negative selection, after which naive cells were positively selected on CD45RA and the negative fraction was taken as the memory subset. Blood was obtained by leukapheresis, after which PBMCs were separated by Ficoll-Histopaque density gradient centrifugation and cryopreserved in liquid nitrogen vapor phase. Purity and quantity of every magnetically sorted T cell population were checked by analytical flow cytometry. Genomic DNA was isolated from each sorted fraction and quantified by UV absorbance on a Nanodrop 2000c. Regarding this clone: This receptor's antigen is unknown. The record has no base qualities; no much larger clone is one base away.

CDR1 and CDR2, per the germline V gene, are KGHSH and LQKENI. The CDR3 measures 15 amino acids from cysteine to phenylalanine. Only CDR3 DNA is held: 45 bases, read in frame from base 1. From V the trimming removes 4 bases and from J it removes 7 bases, while the gene matches leave 4 bases of the junction unaccounted for. Using the deep immunoSEQ assay, TCR CDR3 regions were amplified from genomic DNA by multiplex PCR. Extracted genomic DNA from each cell subset was distributed evenly across all wells of several immunoSEQ 96-well plates, and each plate was treated as a replicate. For sorted subsets, 150 to 250 ng genomic DNA, equal to about 30,000 T cell genomes, was loaded into each replicate PCR. Purified libraries were measured with a Qubit 3.0 fluorometer, size-checked on a Bioanalyzer 2100, and measured again with the KAPA Library Quantification kit. Every immunoSEQ 96-well plate was sequenced on a dedicated single-read 150-cycle Illumina NextSeq 550 flow cell. As for the original processing: Because only junctional sequences without quality scores were contained in the immunoSEQ output, filtering matching that applied to full-length reads could not be performed. Sequences were annotated with PyIR, a Python wrapper for IgBLAST v1.9, and V/J genes and CDR3 were assigned using IMGT germline references. Any read was removed if the V/J assignment was weak (E-value above 1e-6), the CDR3 was missing, or the read contained stop codons, out-of-frame junctions, or ambiguous translated residues. A V3J clonotype was defined by an identical inferred V gene, J gene, and CDR3 amino acid sequence. To compute the percentage overlap between repertoires, the number of shared unique clonotypes was divided by the size of the smaller repertoire. Repertoire richness was assessed with RTK rarefaction, the Chao1 estimator, and Recon v2.1 estimates of unobserved clonotypes. OLGA was used to compute generation probabilities for all TCRbeta clonotypes that the gDNA method yielded from a few donors. Drawn from immuneACCESS, this table holds only the in-frame rearrangements with V and J called that TCRdb kept. Clones are partly lost; checked studies trace under half to an unresolved V gene and leave the rest unexplained. That table supplies the V and J calls and clone size; D and trimming were determined from the DNA. This sample gives around 2.5 million clones in total; more than 85% of them show up just once. The ten most abundant clones make up around 0.37% of the sample.

The V gene is TRBV18 and the J gene is TRBJ2-1, with 13 central nucleotides matching TRBD2. The source is a young man in good health. Some clones in this sample may be carry-over from other donors' samples. Sequenced input: naive CD4+ T cells from PBMCs. Sample cell subset or site, as interpreted from the label and publication: CD45RA+ positively selected. The nucleotides are TGTGCCAGCTCACTCGGACTAGCGGGAGAAAATGAGCAGTTCTTC. The translation is CASSLGLAGENEQFF.